The source of this T cell receptor (beta chain) is a study of lymphopenia after photon versus proton radiotherapy. Study findings and constraints: Post-nadir TCR diversity decline inversely tracked overall survival among those who died. Photon-treated patients lost naive T cells and TCR diversity; proton-treated stayed stable. Authors raise, but do not show, better survival with proton therapy. Oligoclonal CD8+ Temra expansion after nadir drove photon patients' diversity drop.

About this clone: The antigen is unknown.

TCRdb's copy holds only in-frame clones and misses some; the assay was immunoSEQ multiplex PCR. The sample records 50,000 to 70,000 clones, around 90% being singletons. The starting material was peripheral blood, obtained from a patient treated with proton-based radiotherapy. This sequence was found in a man aged 80 or over with esophageal cancer.

The chain's CDR3 is CASSRPASNTGELFF. The CDR3 DNA follows: TGTGCCAGCAGCCGCCCAGCCTCGAACACCGGGGAGCTGTTTTTT. The V and J genes are TRBV7-9 and TRBJ2-2; D not resolved. Germline assignment: CDR1 SEHNR and CDR2 FQNEAQ (reference sequence). Trimming removed 5 bases at V and 0 bases at J, with 10 bases between. This CDR3 comprises 15 residues.